This record looks at one T cell receptor beta chain sequence and its context. These data originate in a study of blood T cell repertoires in COVID-19. Turning to the study itself: Acute and convalescent COVID-19 specimens originated in the United States, Italy and Spain. T cells, B-cell-depleted T cells, or PBMCs supplied cDNA or gDNA.

In the authors' workflow: Reference gene primers were amplified, and this amplification served to estimate nucleated cell counts. Measured with immunoSEQ multiplex PCR; TCRdb has only the in-frame clones, and not every one. V and J calls plus clone size are reproduced from that table; the DNA served to infer D and trimming. In the table there are approximately 170,000 clones, 83% of which are singletons. Trimming shortened V by 0 bases and J by 6 bases, and 9 bases separated the two germline ends. The germline V gene encodes CDR1 MNHEY and CDR2 SVGEGT. The CDR3 has 14 amino acids. The rearrangement joins TRBV6-2 or TRBV6-3 to TRBJ1-5; D is possibly TRBD1 (5 bases). The receptor was derived from a woman aged 80 or older with acute or convalescent COVID-19. Sample: peripheral blood. Written as DNA, the CDR3 is TGTGCCAGCAGTTACTCGACCAGGGCTCAGCCCCAGCATTTT. Translating it yields CASSYSTRAQPQHF.